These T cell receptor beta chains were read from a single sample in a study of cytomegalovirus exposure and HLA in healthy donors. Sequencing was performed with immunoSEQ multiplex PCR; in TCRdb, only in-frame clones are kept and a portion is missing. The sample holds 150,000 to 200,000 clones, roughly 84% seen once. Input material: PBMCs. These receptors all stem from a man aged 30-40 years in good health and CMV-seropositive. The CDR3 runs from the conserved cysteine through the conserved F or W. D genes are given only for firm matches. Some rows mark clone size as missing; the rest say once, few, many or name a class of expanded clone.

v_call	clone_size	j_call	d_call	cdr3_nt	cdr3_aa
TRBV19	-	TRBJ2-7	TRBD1	TGTGCCAGTAGTATATCGGTGATGGGGACAGGGATCTACGAGCAGTACTTC	CASSISVMGTGIYEQYF
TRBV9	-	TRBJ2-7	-	TGTGCCAGCAGCGTTGACGGGGGGCCCGTCGAGCAGTACTTC	CASSVDGGPVEQYF
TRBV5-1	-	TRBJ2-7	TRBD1	TGCGCCAGCAGCTTGGTGGGGTTAACCGGGACAGCCTACGAGCAGTACTTC	CASSLVGLTGTAYEQYF
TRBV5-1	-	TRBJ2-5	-	TGCGCCAGCAGCTTGGATCTGGATTCAGGAGAGACCCAGTACTTC	CASSLDLDSGETQYF
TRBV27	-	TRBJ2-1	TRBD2	TGTGCCAGCAGTTTCAGGACTAGCGGAGTCAATGAGCAGTTCTTC	CASSFRTSGVNEQFF
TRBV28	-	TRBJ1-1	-	TGTGCCAGCACCTACCCGGACAGAGCGAACACTGAAGCTTTCTTT	CASTYPDRANTEAFF
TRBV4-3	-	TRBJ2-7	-	TGCGCCAGCAGCCAAGATCGGCAGGGTCTGGACGAGCAGTACTTC	CASSQDRQGLDEQYF
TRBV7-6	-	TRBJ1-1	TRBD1	TGTGCCAGCAGCTTGCAACAGGGGTGGGGCACTGAAGCTTTCTTT	CASSLQQGWGTEAFF
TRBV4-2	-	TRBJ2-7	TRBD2	TGTGCCAGCAGCCAAGCAGCGGGAGAATCGTACGAGCAGTACTTC	CASSQAAGESYEQYF
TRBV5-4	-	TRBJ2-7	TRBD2	TGTGCCAGCAGCTCCCGGGACTACACTATAACTTTATCCTACGAGCAGTACTTC	CASSSRDYTITLSYEQYF
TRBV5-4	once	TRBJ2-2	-	TGTGCCAGCAGCTTGTCCATTATAGAAACCGGGGAGCTGTTTTTT	CASSLSIIETGELFF
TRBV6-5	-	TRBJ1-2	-	TGTGCCAGCAGTAGGGGAACAGATGGCTACACCTTC	CASSRGTDGYTF
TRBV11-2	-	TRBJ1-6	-	TGTGCCAGCAGCTTAGATCCAGCAGGGAAATATAATTCACCCCTCCACTTT	CASSLDPAGKYNSPLHF
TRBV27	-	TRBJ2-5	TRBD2	TGTGCCAGCAGAGTTTCGCTAGCGGGTCGGGGAGAGACCCAGTACTTC	CASRVSLAGRGETQYF
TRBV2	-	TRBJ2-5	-	TGTGCCAGCAGTGAAGAGGGCCCCCGGGGAGAGACCCAGTACTTC	CASSEEGPRGETQYF
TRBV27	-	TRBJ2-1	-	TGTGCCAGCTCGAAGCGATATCCCTACAATGAGCAGTTCTTC	CASSKRYPYNEQFF
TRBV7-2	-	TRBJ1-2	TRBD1	TGTGCCAGCAGCTTTGACAGGGCCAAGGTTCGCTACACCTTC	CASSFDRAKVRYTF
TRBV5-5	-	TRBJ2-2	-	TGTGCCAGCAGCGCCCGAACGGACACCGGGGAGCTGTTTTTT	CASSARTDTGELFF
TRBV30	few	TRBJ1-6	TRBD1	TGTGCCTGGACCCGTCCGCAGGGGGTTTCACCCCTCCACTTT	CAWTRPQGVSPLHF
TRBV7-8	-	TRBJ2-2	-	TGTGCCAGCAGCTTAGGGACACTGAACACCGGGGAGCTGTTTTTT	CASSLGTLNTGELFF
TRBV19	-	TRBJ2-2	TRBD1	TGTGCCAGTAGCCTAAACAGGGGTACCGGGGAGCTGTTTTTT	CASSLNRGTGELFF
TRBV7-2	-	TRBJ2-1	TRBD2	TGTGCCAGCAGCTTAAGGAGCCTGCGGGGGGGAGATGAGCAGTTCTTC	CASSLRSLRGGDEQFF
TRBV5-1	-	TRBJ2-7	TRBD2	TGCGCCAGCAGCTTGTCGGGACTACCCTACGAGCAGTACTTC	CASSLSGLPYEQYF
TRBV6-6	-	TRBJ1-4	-	TGTGCCAGCAGCCCTCAGGGGCAAGATAATGAAAAACTGTTTTTT	CASSPQGQDNEKLFF
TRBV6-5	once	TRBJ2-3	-	TGTGCCAGCAGTTACGGAGGGACGGGGACAGATACGCAGTATTTT	CASSYGGTGTDTQYF
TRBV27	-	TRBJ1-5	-	TGTGCCAGCACCCTCCTAGCCAATCAGCCCCAGCATTTT	CASTLLANQPQHF
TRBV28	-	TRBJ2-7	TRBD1	TGTGCCAGCAGCCATGAGAATTGGACAGGGGACCGATCCTACGAGCAGTACTTC	CASSHENWTGDRSYEQYF
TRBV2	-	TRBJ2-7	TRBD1	TGTGCCAGCAACCCGTTGGGGGACAGGGTATACGAGCAGTACTTC	CASNPLGDRVYEQYF
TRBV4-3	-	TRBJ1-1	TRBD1	TGCGCCAGCAGCCTCCAGGGGGCCTCTGAAGCTTTCTTT	CASSLQGASEAFF
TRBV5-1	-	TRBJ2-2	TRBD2	TGCGCCAGCAGCTTGACTAGCGGGGGAACAAGAGCCACCGGGGAGCTGTTTTTT	CASSLTSGGTRATGELFF
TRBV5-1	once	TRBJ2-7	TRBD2	TGCGCCAGCAGCTTGGAAGGGACTAGCGTCCCCTACGAGCAGTACTTC	CASSLEGTSVPYEQYF
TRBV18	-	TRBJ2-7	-	TGTGCCAGCTCACTCCAGGGGAAGGCCTACGAGCAGTACTTC	CASSLQGKAYEQYF
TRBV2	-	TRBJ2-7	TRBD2	TGTGCCAGTATCGCCGGGCGGGAGGGCAGCTACTTC	CASIAGREGSYF
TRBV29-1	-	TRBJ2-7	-	TGCAGCGCCGACAGTAAAGACTCCTACGAGCAGTACTTC	CSADSKDSYEQYF
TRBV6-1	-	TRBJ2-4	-	TGTGCCAGCAGTGAGGAGGGGCGAAGCATTCAGTACTTC	CASSEEGRSIQYF